What follows describes a single TCR beta chain. Antigen unknown. CDR3 size: 17 residues. V was clipped by 3 bases and J by 0 bases; unmatched bases: 5. Investigators profiled TCR beta VDJ and CDR3 from genomic DNA template. TCRdb re-called the reads through MiXCR, storing one row per CDR3 protein. The table shows about 100,000 distinct CDR3 sequences, with around 53% occurring only once. This entry comes from a study of CD8+CD57+ T cells in acquired aplastic anemia. Study background: An average of roughly 3.2 ug of DNA was obtained from sorted CD4+ and CD8+ cells. Where healthy donors were concerned, CD4+ cells averaged approximately 10 million reads. Points from the study as a whole: Researchers reported that CD8+ Simpson's diversity was not significantly different in patients versus controls.

Sequenced input: sorted CD4+, CD8+, or CD8+CD57+ T cells (not recorded which) from PBMCs. The receptor's source is a human donor in good health, serving as a control. The V call is TRBV12-3 or TRBV12-4, the J call TRBJ2-6; 7 bases fit TRBD1. CDR3 amino acids: CASSLTGSISGANVLTF. CDR3 in DNA: TGTGCCAGCAGTTTGACAGGGAGTATCTCTGGGGCCAACGTCCTGACTTTC.